The rows below give T cell receptor beta chains drawn from one sample of a study of blood T cell repertoires in COVID-19. Sequencing was performed with immunoSEQ multiplex PCR; in TCRdb, only in-frame clones are kept and a portion is missing. The sample contains fewer than 250,000 clones, 85% of which appear only once. The sequenced sample was peripheral blood. Source of these receptors: a woman aged 55-70 years with active or convalescent COVID-19. The CDR3 runs from the conserved cysteine through the conserved F or W. The D gene is left open where the match is weak. Not every row has a clone size; where given, it reads once, few, many or a size class.

DNA | CDR3 | size | D | J | V
TGTGCCAGCAGTACGGGACTAGGTAGTTCTGAGCAGTTCTTC | CASSTGLGSSEQFF | once | TRBD2 | TRBJ2-1 | TRBV6-5
TGTGCCAGTAACCCCCGCCTGACAGCGACTAGCAATCAGCCCCAGCATTTT | CASNPRLTATSNQPQHF | - | - | TRBJ1-5 | TRBV19
TGTGCTAGCAGTCGGCTTACGACTAGCGGGAGAGGGGAGCAGTTCTTC | CASSRLTTSGRGEQFF | - | TRBD2 | TRBJ2-1 | TRBV7-7
TGCAGCGCGTGGGGCTCTGTCGGGACTGAAGCTTTCTTT | CSAWGSVGTEAFF | once | - | TRBJ1-1 | TRBV29-1
TGCGCCAGCACCCGAAGGGGGCTAGACGGCTACACCTTC | CASTRRGLDGYTF | - | TRBD1 | TRBJ1-2 | TRBV5-1
TGCGCCAGCACAGGGGCCGGGGAGCTGTTTTTT | CASTGAGELFF | - | - | TRBJ2-2 | TRBV23-1
TGCAGCGTTGAACCGGGACAGGGGTTGTCTGGCTACACCTTC | CSVEPGQGLSGYTF | - | TRBD1 | TRBJ1-2 | TRBV29-1
TGTGCCAGCAGTACCGACAGGGGCACCTACAATGAGCAGTTCTTC | CASSTDRGTYNEQFF | once | TRBD1 | TRBJ2-1 | TRBV2
TGTGCCAGTAGTATCAATAGGCAGGGCGGCAATCAGCCCCAGCATTTT | CASSINRQGGNQPQHF | once | - | TRBJ1-5 | TRBV19
TGCGCCAGCAGTGAGTCGGTACAGGAGCAGTACTTC | CASSESVQEQYF | - | - | TRBJ2-7 | TRBV10-2
TGTGCCAGCAGTTATTCGTTTAGCGGGAATGACGGGGAGCTGTTTTTT | CASSYSFSGNDGELFF | - | TRBD2 | TRBJ2-2 | TRBV11-3
TGCAGCGTTGAAGAATCTAGCGGGGAGGCAGATACGCAGTATTTT | CSVEESSGEADTQYF | - | TRBD2 | TRBJ2-3 | TRBV29-1
TGTGCCAGCAGCTCTACCCCGGGACAGGGGACGGCTAATGAAAAACTGTTTTTT | CASSSTPGQGTANEKLFF | - | TRBD1 | TRBJ1-4 | TRBV7-9
TGTGCCAGCAGCTCTCAAACCGGGACAGGGGGCCACTATGGCTACACCTTC | CASSSQTGTGGHYGYTF | - | TRBD1 | TRBJ1-2 | TRBV11-2
TGCAGTGCTAGTCGCTGGGGGGACTATTCACAGCAGTACTTC | CSASRWGDYSQQYF | - | TRBD2 | TRBJ2-7 | TRBV20-1
TGTGCCAGCAGCCAAGTCTTTCCCCAACGGGTGAATTCACCCCTCCACTTT | CASSQVFPQRVNSPLHF | - | - | TRBJ1-6 | TRBV14
TGCGCCAGCAGCCACCCGGGAGGAGAAAAACTGTTTTTT | CASSHPGGEKLFF | - | - | TRBJ1-4 | TRBV4-1
TGTGCCAGCAGCCCATCTTTAACAGGGGGTACTGAAGCTTTCTTT | CASSPSLTGGTEAFF | - | TRBD1 | TRBJ1-1 | TRBV4-2
TGTGCCATCAGTGAGTCAGGGGTCGGCTACACCTTC | CAISESGVGYTF | - | - | TRBJ1-2 | TRBV10-3
TGTGCCAGCAGCTTAGGCAGGCTAGCCAAAAACATTCAGTACTTC | CASSLGRLAKNIQYF | - | - | TRBJ2-4 | TRBV11-2
TGTGCCAGCAGTGGGGACAGGGTGTCCTATAATTCACCCCTCCACTTT | CASSGDRVSYNSPLHF | - | TRBD1 | TRBJ1-6 | TRBV28
TGTGCCAGCTCCCGGGACAGTGGGAATGAAAAACTGTTTTTT | CASSRDSGNEKLFF | - | TRBD1 | TRBJ1-4 | TRBV7-2
TGCGCCAGCAGCTTGGTCCAGGGAGGTAACTATGGCTACACCTTC | CASSLVQGGNYGYTF | - | - | TRBJ1-2 | TRBV5-1
TGTGCCACCAGCAGAGCTGCGCTGTACTCTGGGGCCAACGTCCTGACTTTC | CATSRAALYSGANVLTF | - | - | TRBJ2-6 | TRBV15
TGTGCCAGCAGCCCTTGGGACTTCGGCGGCGGGGAGCTGTTTTTT | CASSPWDFGGGELFF | once | - | TRBJ2-2 | TRBV11-2
TGCAGCGTTGTGGTGGCGGGCTACGAGCAGTACTTC | CSVVVAGYEQYF | - | - | TRBJ2-7 | TRBV29-1
TGTGCCAGCAGCCAAGAAGCGGGGAGGAATGGCTACACCTTC | CASSQEAGRNGYTF | once | - | TRBJ1-2 | TRBV3-1/TRBV3-2
TGTGCCAGCAGCCAGAACGGGAGAGGCTGGAGGAATGAGCAGTTCTTC | CASSQNGRGWRNEQFF | - | - | TRBJ2-1 | TRBV3-1/TRBV3-2
TGTGCCAGCAGAAATTACTACGAGCAGTACTTC | CASRNYYEQYF | - | - | TRBJ2-7 | TRBV27
TGCAGCGTTGAAGCGGGGACAACCTACGAGCAGTACTTC | CSVEAGTTYEQYF | - | - | TRBJ2-7 | TRBV29-1
TGTGCCAGTAGTATAGACGGCGGGAGGGCGTCCTACAATGAGCAGTTCTTC | CASSIDGGRASYNEQFF | - | TRBD2 | TRBJ2-1 | TRBV19
TGTGCCAGCAGCTTAGAGCGGGGGGGCCTCGATACGCAGTATTTT | CASSLERGGLDTQYF | - | TRBD2 | TRBJ2-3 | TRBV11-2
TGTGCCAGTAGTCCAGCCCCGTTGGGCCAGCCAAGGGGTCAGCCCCAGCATTTT | CASSPAPLGQPRGQPQHF | - | - | TRBJ1-5 | TRBV19
TGTGCCAGCAGTTACCGCAGGGATCAGCCCCAGCATTTT | CASSYRRDQPQHF | - | - | TRBJ1-5 | TRBV6-6
TGCGCCAGCAGCTTTGCCGGGGTCCGATACAATGAGCAGTTCTTC | CASSFAGVRYNEQFF | - | - | TRBJ2-1 | TRBV5-1
TGTGCCAGCAGTGATTACCTTCTAAGCTCCTACAATGAGCAGTTCTTC | CASSDYLLSSYNEQFF | once | - | TRBJ2-1 | TRBV6-1
TGTGCCAGCAGTTTGTCCCCGGGGAATTCACCCCTCCACTTT | CASSLSPGNSPLHF | few | - | TRBJ1-6 | TRBV28
TGTGCCAGCAGCTTAGGGACAGCCGATAATTCACCCCTCCACTTT | CASSLGTADNSPLHF | - | - | TRBJ1-6 | TRBV7-6
TGTGCCTGGAGTCTGGACAGGGGCGGACAGCCCCAGCATTTT | CAWSLDRGGQPQHF | - | TRBD1 | TRBJ1-5 | TRBV30
TGTGCCAGCTCACCACTCACAGAGACCGGGGAGCTGTTTTTT | CASSPLTETGELFF | - | - | TRBJ2-2 | TRBV18
TGTGCCAGCAGCTTCCGGGTACCCGGTACGCAGTATTTT | CASSFRVPGTQYF | - | - | TRBJ2-3 | TRBV11-1
TGTGCCAGCGAAGGGACAGCCCTAGCCTTTAGCAATCAGCCCCAGCATTTT | CASEGTALAFSNQPQHF | - | - | TRBJ1-5 | TRBV21-1
TGTGCCAGCACCCCAGGGGCGAGCACAGATACGCAGTATTTT | CASTPGASTDTQYF | - | - | TRBJ2-3 | TRBV7-9
TGCGCCAGCAGACATAGCGGGGCGAACAATGAGCAGTTCTTC | CASRHSGANNEQFF | - | TRBD2 | TRBJ2-1 | TRBV5-1
TGTGCCAGCAGCTTAGGCAGCTCTGGAAACACCATATATTTT | CASSLGSSGNTIYF | - | - | TRBJ1-3 | TRBV11-3